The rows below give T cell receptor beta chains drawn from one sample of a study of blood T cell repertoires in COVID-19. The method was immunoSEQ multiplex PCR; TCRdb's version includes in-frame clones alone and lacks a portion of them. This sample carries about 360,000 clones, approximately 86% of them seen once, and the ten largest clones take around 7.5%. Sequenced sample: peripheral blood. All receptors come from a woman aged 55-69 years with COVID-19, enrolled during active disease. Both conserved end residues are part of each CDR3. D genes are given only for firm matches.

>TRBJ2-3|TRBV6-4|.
CASSSRGNPSTDTQYF
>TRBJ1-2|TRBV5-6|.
CATATGTLYGYTF
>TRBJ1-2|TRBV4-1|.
CASSQEGRQIRNYGYTF
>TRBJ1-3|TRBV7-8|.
CASSLAPGGSGNTIYF
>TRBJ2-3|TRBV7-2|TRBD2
CASSLKPGLRSDTQYF
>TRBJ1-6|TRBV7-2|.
CASRPRGVSPLHF
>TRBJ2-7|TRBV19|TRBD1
CASSITGVPYEQYF
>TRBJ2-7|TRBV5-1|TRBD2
CASSRDSGSIYEQYF
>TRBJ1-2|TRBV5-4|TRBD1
CASSPGTATNYGYTF
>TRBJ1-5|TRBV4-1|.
CASSQVGGRGSGNQPQHF
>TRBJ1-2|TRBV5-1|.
CASSPDGGGYTF
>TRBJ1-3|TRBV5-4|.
CASSRGDNSGNTIYF
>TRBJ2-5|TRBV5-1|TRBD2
CASSSGASGVQETQYF
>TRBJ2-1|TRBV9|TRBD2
CASSVEGRASYNEQFF
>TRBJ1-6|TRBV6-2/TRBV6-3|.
CASNYMDRPNSPLHF
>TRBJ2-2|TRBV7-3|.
CASSLSRGNTGELFF
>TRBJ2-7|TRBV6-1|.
CASSERGGASYEQYF
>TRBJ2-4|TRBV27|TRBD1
CASSGTVGIQYF
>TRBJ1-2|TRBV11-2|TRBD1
CASSLGQPYGYTF
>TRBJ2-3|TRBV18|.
CASSPRLGRTDTQYF
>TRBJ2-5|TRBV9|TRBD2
CASSNGLAGGMETQYF
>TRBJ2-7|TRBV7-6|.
CASSRGQNYEQYF
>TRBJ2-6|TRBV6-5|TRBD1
CAIDRGSSGANVLTF
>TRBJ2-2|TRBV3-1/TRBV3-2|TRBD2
CASSQESGGLRTGELFF
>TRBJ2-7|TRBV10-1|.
CASSETDRLYEQYF
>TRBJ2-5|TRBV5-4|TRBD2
CASSSTSAIGETQYF
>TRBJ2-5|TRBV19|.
CASSIFGSRETQYF
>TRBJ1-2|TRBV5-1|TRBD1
CASSPQTGHGYTF
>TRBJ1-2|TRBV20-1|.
CSASDRWGYTF
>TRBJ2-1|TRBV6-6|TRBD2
CASSLLTLAGGQNEQFF
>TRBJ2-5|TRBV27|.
CASSFWEGAETQYF
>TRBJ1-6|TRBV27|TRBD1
CASTHWGQGDSPLHF
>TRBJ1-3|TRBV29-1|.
CSVRQGNTIYF
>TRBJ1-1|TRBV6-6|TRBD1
CASSYEGTGPNTEAFF
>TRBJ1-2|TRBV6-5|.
CASRMTENYGYTF
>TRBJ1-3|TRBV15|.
CATSRQPQSGNTIYF
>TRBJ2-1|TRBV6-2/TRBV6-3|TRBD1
CASSAFPGQGANEQFF
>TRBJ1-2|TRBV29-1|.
CSVEQGGGYTF
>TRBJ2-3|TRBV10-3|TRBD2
CAVRASGGTDTQYF
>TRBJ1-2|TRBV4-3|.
CASSQDIGLYGYTF
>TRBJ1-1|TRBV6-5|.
CASSYMNRGNTEAFF
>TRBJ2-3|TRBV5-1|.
CASSLGDFNTDTQYF
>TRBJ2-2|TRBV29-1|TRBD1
CSAGQDRGPAGELFF
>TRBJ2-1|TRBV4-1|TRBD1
CASSDHTARTGSSYNEQFF
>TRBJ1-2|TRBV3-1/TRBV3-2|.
CASSERGEPDTNYGYTF
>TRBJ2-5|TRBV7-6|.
CASSLVFLQVGAETQYF
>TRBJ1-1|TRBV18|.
CASSPQVTGRRNTEAFF
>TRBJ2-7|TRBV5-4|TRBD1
CASSPGQGGEQYF
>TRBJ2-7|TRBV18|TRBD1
CASSSTGSYEQYF